This T cell receptor (beta chain) was identified during a study of blood T cells in healthy people across ages. On this clonotype: The target antigen is unknown.

General study results and limits: Total diversity from one million sequenced T cells was likely underestimated. Naive CD4+ cells and diversity were both higher in long-lived donors than in aged donors.

From germline, CDR1 is SQVTM and CDR2 ANQGSEA. V was shortened by 6 bases and J by 1 base, with 9 bases between the two germline ends. CDR3 size: 13 residues. The second PCR ran 7 to 11 cycles with a sample-barcoded 5' primer and J-beta primers. With 12 random nucleotides, a template-switch adaptor tagged each individual cDNA molecule. TCRdb independently ran MiXCR on the 5' RACE reads; one entry per CDR3 protein. The data contain around 500,000 distinct CDR3 sequences, around half of them singletons. The sample taken for sequencing was blood. The receptor's source is a man older than 75 in good health. The gene calls are TRBV29-1 and TRBJ1-4; maybe TRBD1 (6 bases). Here the CDR3 DNA reads TGCAGCGTGGCACAGGGAACTAATGAAAAACTGTTTTTT. Protein sequence: CSVAQGTNEKLFF.